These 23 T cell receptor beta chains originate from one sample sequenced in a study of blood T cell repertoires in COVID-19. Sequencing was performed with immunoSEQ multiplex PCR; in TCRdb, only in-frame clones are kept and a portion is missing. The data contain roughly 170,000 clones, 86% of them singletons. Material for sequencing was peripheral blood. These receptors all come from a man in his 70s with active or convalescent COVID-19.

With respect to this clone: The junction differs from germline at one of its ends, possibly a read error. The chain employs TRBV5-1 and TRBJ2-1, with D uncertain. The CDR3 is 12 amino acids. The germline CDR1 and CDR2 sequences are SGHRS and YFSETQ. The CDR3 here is CASSFNYHEQFF. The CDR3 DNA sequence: TGCGCCAGCAGCTTTAACTACCATGAGCAGTTCTTC. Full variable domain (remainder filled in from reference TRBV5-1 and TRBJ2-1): KAGVTQTPRYLIKTRGQQVTLSCSPISGHRSVSWYQQTPGQGLQFLFEYFSETQRNKGNFPGRFSGRQFSNSRSEMNVSTLELGDSALYLCASSFNYHEQFFGPGTRLTVL.

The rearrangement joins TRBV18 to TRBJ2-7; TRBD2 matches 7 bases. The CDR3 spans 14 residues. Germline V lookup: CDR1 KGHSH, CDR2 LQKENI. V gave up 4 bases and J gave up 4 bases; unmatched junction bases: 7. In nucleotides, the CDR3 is TGTGCCAGCTCACTATATAGCGGGTTGTACGAGCAGTACTTC. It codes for CASSLYSGLYEQYF.

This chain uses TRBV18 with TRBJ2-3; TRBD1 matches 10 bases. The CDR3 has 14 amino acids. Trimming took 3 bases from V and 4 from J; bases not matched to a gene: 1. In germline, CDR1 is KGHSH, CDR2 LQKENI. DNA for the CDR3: TGTGCCAGCTCACCTGGGACAGGGGCAGATACGCAGTATTTT. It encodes CASSPGTGADTQYF.

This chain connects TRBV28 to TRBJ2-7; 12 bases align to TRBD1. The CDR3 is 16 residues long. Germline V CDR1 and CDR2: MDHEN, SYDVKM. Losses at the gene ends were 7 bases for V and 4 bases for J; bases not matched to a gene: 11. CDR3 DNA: TGTGCCAGCAATGAGGGAGGGACAGGGGGCGGGTACGAGCAGTACTTC. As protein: CASNEGGTGGGYEQYF.

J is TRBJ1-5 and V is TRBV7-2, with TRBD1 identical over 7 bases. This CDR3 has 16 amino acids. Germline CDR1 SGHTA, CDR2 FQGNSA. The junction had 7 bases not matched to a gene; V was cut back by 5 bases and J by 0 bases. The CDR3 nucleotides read TGTGCCAGCAGCCGGGACAGCCCATATAGCAATCAGCCCCAGCATTTT. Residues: CASSRDSPYSNQPQHF.

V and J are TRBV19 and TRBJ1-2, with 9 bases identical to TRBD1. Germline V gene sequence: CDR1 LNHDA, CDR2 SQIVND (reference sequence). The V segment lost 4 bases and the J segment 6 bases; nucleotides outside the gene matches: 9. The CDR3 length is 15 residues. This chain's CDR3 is CASSRQDRGKDGYTF. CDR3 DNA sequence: TGTGCCAGTAGTAGGCAGGACAGGGGAAAGGATGGCTACACCTTC.

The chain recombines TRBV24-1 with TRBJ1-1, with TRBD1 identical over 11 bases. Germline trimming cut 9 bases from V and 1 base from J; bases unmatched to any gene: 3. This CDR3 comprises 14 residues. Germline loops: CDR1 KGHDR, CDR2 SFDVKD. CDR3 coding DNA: TGTGCCACCCAAGGACAGGGGGCGAACACTGAAGCTTTCTTT. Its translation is CATQGQGANTEAFF.

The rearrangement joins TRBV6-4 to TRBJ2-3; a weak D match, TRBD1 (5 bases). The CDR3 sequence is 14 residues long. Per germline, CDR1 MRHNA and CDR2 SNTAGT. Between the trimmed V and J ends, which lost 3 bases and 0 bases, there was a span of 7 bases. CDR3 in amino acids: CASSDRGSTDTQYF. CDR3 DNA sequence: TGTGCCAGCAGTGATAGGGGCAGCACAGATACGCAGTATTTT.

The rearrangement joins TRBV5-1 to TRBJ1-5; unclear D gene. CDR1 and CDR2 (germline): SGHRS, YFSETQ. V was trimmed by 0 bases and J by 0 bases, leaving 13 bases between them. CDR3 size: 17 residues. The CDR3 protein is CASSLAPTTYSNQPQHF. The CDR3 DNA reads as TGCGCCAGCAGCTTGGCCCCAACAACATATAGCAATCAGCCCCAGCATTTT. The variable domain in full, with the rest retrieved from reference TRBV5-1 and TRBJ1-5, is KAGVTQTPRYLIKTRGQQVTLSCSPISGHRSVSWYQQTPGQGLQFLFEYFSETQRNKGNFPGRFSGRQFSNSRSEMNVSTLELGDSALYLCASSLAPTTYSNQPQHFGDGTRLSIL.

The CDR3 protein is CASSMIGRRNYGYTF. CDR3 DNA: TGTGCCAGTAGTATGATTGGCAGGCGTAACTATGGCTACACCTTC. The chain recombines TRBV19 with TRBJ1-2; the D is unclear. The germline CDR1 and CDR2 sequences are LNHDA and SQIVND (reference sequence). The CDR3 has 15 residues. Trimming shortened V by 3 bases and J by 1 base, and 12 bases separated the two germline ends.

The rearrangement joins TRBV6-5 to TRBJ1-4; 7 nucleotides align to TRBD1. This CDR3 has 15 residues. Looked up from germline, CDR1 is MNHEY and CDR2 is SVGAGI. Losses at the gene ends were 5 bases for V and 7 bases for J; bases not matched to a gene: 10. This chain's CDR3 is CASSRLTGVGEKLFF. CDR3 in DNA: TGTGCCAGCAGTCGCCTAACAGGGGTCGGTGAAAAACTGTTTTTT.

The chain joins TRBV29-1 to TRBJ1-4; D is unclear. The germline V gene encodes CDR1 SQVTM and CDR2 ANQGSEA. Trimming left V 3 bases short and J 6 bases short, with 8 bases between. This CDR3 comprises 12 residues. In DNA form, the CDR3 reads TGCAGCGTTGAGGATAGCGATGAAAAACTGTTTTTT. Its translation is CSVEDSDEKLFF.

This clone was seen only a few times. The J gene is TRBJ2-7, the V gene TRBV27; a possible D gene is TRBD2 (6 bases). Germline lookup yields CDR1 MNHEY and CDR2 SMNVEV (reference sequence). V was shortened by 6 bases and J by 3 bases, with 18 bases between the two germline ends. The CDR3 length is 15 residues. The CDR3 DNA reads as TGTGCCAGCAGGGGCCTGGGACGGGAGCTCTACGAGCAGTACTTC. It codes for CASRGLGRELYEQYF.

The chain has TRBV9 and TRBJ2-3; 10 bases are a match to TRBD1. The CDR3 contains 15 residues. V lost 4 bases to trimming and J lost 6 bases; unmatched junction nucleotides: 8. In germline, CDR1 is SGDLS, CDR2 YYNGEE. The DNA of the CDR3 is TGTGCCAGCAGCCCCCGACAGGGGGCGGCGGATACGCAGTATTTT. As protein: CASSPRQGAADTQYF.

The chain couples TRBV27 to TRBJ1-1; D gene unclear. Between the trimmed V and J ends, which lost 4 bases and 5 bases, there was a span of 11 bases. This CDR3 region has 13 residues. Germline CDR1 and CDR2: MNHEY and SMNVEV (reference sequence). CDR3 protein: CASSSPRGTEAFF. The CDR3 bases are TGTGCCAGCAGTTCCCCCCGAGGGACTGAAGCTTTCTTT.

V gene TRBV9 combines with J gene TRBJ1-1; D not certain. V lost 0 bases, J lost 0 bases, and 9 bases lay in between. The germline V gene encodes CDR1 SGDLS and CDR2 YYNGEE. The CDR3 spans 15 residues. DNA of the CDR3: TGTGCCAGCAGCGTAGGGCGGTTAATGAACACTGAAGCTTTCTTT. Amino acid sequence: CASSVGRLMNTEAFF.

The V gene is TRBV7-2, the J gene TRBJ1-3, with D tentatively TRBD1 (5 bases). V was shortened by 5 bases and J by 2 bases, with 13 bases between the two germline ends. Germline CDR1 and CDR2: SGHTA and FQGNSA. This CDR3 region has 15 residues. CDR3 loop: CASSQHQGTGNTIYF. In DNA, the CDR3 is TGTGCCAGCAGCCAGCACCAGGGAACTGGAAACACCATATATTTT. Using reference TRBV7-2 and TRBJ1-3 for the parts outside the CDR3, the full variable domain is GAGVSQSPSNKVTEKGKDVELRCDPISGHTALYWYRQSLGQGLEFLIYFQGNSAPDKSGLPSDRFSAERTGGSVSTLTIQRTQQEDSAVYLCASSQHQGTGNTIYFGEGSWLTVV.

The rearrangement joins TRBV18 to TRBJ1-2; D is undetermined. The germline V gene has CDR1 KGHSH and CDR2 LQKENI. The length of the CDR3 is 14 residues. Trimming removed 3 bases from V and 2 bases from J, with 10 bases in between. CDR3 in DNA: TGTGCCAGCTCACCTAAGCAAACCAACTATGGCTACACCTTC. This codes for CASSPKQTNYGYTF.

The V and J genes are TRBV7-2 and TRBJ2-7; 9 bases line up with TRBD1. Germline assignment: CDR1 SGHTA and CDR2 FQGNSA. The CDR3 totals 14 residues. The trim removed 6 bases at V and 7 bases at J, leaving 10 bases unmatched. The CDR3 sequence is CASSTGQGAVEQYF. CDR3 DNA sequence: TGTGCCAGCAGTACGGGACAGGGAGCGGTTGAGCAGTACTTC.

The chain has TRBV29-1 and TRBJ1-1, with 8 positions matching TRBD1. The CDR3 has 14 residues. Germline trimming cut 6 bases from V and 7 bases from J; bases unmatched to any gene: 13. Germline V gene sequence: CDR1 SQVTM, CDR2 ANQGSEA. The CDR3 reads CSVERGRGQGEAFF. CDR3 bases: TGCAGCGTGGAGAGGGGCAGGGGGCAGGGTGAAGCTTTCTTT.

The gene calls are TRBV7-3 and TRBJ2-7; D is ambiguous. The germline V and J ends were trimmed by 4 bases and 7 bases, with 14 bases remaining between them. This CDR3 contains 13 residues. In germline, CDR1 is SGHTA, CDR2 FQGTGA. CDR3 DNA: TGTGCCAGCAGCTCCTATACCATGAATGAGCAGTACTTC. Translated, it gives CASSSYTMNEQYF.

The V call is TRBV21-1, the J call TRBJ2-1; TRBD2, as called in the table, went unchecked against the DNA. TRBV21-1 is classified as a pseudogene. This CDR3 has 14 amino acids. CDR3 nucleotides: TGTGCCAGCAACCCCGGACTAGCGGGGAATGAGCAGTTCTTC. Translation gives CASNPGLAGNEQFF.

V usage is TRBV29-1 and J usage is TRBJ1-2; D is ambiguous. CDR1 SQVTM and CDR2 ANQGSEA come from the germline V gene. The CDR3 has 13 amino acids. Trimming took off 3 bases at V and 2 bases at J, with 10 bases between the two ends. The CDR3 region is CSVDETANYGYTF. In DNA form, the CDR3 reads TGCAGCGTTGACGAGACTGCCAACTATGGCTACACCTTC.